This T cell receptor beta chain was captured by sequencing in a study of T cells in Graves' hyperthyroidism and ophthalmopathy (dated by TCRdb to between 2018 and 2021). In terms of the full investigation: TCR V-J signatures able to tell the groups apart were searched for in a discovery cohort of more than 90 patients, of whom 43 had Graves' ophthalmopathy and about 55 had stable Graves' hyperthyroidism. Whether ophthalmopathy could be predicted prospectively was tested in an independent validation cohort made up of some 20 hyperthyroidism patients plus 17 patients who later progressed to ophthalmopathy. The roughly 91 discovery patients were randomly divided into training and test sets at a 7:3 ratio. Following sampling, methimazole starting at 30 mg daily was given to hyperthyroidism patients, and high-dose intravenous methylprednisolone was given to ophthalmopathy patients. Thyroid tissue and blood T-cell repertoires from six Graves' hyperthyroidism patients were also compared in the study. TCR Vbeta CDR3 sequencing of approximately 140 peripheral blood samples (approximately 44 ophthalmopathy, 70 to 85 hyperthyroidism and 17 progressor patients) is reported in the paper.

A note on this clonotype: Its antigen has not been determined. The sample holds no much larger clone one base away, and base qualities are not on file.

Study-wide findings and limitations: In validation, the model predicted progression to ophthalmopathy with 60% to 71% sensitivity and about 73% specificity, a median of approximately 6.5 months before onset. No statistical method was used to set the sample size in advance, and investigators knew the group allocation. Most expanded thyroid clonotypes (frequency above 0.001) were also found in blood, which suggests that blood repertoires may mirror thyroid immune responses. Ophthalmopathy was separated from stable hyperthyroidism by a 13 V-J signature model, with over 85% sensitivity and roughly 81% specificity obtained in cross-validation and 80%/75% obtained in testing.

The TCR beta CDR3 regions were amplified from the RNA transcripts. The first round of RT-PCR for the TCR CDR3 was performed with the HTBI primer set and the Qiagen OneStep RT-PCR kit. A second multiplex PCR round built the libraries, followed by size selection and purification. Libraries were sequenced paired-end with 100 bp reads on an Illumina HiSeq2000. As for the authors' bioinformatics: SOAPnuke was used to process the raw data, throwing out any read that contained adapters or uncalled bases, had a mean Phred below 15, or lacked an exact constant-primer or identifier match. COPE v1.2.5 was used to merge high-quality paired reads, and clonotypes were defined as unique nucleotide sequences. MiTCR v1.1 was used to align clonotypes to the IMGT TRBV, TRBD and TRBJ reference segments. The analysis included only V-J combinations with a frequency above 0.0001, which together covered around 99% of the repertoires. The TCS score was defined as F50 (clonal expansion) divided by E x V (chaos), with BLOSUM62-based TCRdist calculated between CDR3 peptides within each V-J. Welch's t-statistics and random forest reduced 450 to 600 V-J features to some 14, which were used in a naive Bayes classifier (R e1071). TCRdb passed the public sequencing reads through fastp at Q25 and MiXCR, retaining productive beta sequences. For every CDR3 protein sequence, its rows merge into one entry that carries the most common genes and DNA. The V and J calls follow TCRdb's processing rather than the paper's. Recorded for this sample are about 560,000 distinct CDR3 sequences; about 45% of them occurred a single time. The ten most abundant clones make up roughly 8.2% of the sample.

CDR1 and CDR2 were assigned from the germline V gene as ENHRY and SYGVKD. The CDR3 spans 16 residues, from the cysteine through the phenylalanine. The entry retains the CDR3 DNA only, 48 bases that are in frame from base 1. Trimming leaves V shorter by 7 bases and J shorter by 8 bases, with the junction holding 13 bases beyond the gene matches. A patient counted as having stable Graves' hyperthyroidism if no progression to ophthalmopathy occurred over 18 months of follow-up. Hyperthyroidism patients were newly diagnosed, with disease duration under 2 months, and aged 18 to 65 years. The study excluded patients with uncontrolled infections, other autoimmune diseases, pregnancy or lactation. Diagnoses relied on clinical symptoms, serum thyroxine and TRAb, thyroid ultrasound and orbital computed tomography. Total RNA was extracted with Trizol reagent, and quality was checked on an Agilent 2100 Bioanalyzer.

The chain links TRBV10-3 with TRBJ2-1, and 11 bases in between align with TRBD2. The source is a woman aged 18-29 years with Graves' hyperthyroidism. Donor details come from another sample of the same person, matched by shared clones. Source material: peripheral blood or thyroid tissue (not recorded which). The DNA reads TGTGCCATCACCGGACACACTAGCGGGAGTGGAGATGAGCAGTTCTTC. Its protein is CAITGHTSGSGDEQFF.